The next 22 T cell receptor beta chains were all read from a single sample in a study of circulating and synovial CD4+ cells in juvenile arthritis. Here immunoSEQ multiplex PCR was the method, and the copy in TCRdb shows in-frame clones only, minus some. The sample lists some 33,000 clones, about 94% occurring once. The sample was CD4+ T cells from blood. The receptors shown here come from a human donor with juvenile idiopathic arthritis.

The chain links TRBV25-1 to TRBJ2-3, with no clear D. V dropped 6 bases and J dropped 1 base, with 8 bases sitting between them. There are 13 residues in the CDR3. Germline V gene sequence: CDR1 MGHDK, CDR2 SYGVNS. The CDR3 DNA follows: TGTGCCAGCAGACCTATGGGCACAGATACGCAGTATTTT. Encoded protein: CASRPMGTDTQYF. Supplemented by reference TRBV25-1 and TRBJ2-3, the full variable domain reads EADIYQTPRYLVIGTGKKITLECSQTMGHDKMYWYQQDPGMELHLIHYSYGVNSTEKGDLSSESTVSRIRTEHFPLTLESARPSHTSQYLCASRPMGTDTQYFGPGTRLTVL.

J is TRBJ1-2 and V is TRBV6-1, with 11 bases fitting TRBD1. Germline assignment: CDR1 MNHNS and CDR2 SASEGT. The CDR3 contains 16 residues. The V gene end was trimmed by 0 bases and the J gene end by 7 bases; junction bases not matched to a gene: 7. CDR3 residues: CASSEAPRTGGSGYTF. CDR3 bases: TGTGCCAGCAGTGAAGCTCCAAGGACAGGGGGCAGTGGCTACACCTTC.

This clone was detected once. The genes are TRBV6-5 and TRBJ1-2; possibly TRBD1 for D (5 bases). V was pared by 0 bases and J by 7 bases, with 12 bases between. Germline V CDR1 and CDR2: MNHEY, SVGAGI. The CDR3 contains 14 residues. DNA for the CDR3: TGTGCCAGCAGTTACTCGGCCAGGGTAGTTGGCTACACCTTC. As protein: CASSYSARVVGYTF.

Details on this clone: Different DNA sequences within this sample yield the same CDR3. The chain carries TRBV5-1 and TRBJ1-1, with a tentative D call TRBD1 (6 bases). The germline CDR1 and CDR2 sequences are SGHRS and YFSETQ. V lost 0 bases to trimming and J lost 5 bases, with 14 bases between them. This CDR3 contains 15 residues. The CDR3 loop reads CASSLDGGAGTEAFF. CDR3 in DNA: TGCGCCAGCAGCTTGGACGGGGGGGCGGGGACTGAAGCTTTCTTT.

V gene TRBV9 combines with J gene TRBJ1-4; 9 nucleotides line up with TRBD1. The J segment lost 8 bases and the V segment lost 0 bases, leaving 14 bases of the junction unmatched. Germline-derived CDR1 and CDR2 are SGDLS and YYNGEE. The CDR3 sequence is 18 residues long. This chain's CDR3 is CASSVAGVGRTGDEKLFF. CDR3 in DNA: TGTGCCAGCAGCGTAGCGGGTGTGGGCCGGACAGGGGACGAAAAACTGTTTTTT. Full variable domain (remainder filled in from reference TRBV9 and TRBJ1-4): DSGVTQTPKHLITATGQRVTLRCSPRSGDLSVYWYQQSLDQGLQFLIQYYNGEERAKGNILERFSAQQFPDLHSELNLSSLELGDSALYFCASSVAGVGRTGDEKLFFGSGTQLSVL.

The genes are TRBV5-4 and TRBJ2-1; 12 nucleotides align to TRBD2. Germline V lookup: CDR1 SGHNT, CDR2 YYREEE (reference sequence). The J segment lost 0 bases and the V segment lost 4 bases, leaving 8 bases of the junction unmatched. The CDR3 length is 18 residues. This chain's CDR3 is CASSAGTSGQSSYNEQFF. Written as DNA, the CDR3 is TGTGCCAGCAGCGCCGGGACTAGCGGGCAGAGCTCCTACAATGAGCAGTTCTTC.

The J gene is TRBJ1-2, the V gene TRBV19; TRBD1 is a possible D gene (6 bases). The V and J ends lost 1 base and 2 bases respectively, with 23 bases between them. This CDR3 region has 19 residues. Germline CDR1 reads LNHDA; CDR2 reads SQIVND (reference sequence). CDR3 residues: CASSIGLTGKISRNYGYTF. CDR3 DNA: TGTGCCAGTAGTATAGGACTGACAGGTAAAATATCTAGGAACTATGGCTACACCTTC.

In DNA form, the CDR3 reads TGTGCCAGCAGCTCCGGACAGAACTATGGCTACACCTTC. It yields the protein CASSSGQNYGYTF. This chain joins TRBV7-6 and TRBJ1-2; possible D gene TRBD1, 6 bases. The V gene lost 4 bases and the J gene lost 2 bases, with 8 bases spanning the gap. The CDR3 is 13 amino acids. CDR1 and CDR2 from the germline V gene are SGHVS and FNYEAQ.

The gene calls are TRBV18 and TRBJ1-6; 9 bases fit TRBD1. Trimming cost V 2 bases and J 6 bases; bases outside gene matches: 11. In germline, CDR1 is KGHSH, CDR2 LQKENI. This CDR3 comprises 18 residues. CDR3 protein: CASSPAGQGPGFNSPLHF. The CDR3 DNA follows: TGTGCCAGCTCACCAGCAGGACAGGGGCCCGGGTTTAATTCACCCCTCCACTTT.

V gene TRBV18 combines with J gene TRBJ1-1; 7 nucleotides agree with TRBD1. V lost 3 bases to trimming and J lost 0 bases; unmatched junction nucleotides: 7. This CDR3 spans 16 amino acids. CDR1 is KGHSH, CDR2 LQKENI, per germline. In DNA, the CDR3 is TGTGCCAGCTCACCGTTGACAGGGAATCTGAACACTGAAGCTTTCTTT. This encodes CASSPLTGNLNTEAFF.

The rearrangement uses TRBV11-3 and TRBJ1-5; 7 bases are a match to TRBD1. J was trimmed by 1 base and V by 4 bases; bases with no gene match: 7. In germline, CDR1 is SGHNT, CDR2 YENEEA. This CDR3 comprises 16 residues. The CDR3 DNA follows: TGTGCCAGCAGCTCCAGGGGGAACGGGAGCAATCAGCCCCAGCATTTT. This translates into CASSSRGNGSNQPQHF.

Written as DNA, the CDR3 is TGTGCCAGCAGCTCACCCGGGACAGGGAATCAGCCCCAGCATTTT. It translates to CASSSPGTGNQPQHF. The chain is built from TRBV7-2 and TRBJ1-5, with 9 bases lining up with TRBD1. Germline V gene sequence: CDR1 SGHTA, CDR2 FQGNSA. The V gene end was trimmed by 4 bases and the J gene end by 4 bases; junction bases not matched to a gene: 5. This CDR3 contains 15 residues.

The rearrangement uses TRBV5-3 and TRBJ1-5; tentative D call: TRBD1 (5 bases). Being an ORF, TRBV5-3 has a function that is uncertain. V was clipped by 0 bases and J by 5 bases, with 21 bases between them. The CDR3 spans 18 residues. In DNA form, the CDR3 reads TGTGCCAGAAGCTTGGTTTCGGGGGGTAGGTTACTGGATCAGCCCCAGCATTTT. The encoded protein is CARSLVSGGRLLDQPQHF.

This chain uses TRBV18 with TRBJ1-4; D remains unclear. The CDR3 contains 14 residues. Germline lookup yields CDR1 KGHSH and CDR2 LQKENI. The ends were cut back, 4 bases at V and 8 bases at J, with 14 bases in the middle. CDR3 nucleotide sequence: TGTGCCAGCTCACAACAGAGCCATACCGAAAAACTGTTTTTT. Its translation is CASSQQSHTEKLFF. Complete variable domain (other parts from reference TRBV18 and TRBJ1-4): NAGVMQNPRHLVRRRGQEARLRCSPMKGHSHVYWYRQLPEEGLKFMVYLQKENIIDESGMPKERFSAEFPKEGPSILRIQQVVRGDSAAYFCASSQQSHTEKLFFGSGTQLSVL.

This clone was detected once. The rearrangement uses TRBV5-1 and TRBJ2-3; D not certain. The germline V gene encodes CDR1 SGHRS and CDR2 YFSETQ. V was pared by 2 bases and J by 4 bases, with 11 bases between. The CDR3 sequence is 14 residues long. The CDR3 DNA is TGCGCCAGCAGCTTCTATTCCCTTGCAGATACGCAGTATTTT. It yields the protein CASSFYSLADTQYF.

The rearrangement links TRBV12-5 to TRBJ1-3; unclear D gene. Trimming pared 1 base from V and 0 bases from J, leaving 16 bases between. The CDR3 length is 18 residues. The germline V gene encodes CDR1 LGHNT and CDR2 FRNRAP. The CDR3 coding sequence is TGTGCTAGTGGTTTGGGGTTCAAGGACTTCAGCTCTGGAAACACCATATATTTT. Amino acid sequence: CASGLGFKDFSSGNTIYF.

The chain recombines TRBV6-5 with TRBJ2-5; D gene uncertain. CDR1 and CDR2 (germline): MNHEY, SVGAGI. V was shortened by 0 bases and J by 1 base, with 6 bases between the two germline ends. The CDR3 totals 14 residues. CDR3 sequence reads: CASSYSQIQETQYF. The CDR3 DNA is TGTGCCAGCAGTTACTCACAGATCCAAGAGACCCAGTACTTC.

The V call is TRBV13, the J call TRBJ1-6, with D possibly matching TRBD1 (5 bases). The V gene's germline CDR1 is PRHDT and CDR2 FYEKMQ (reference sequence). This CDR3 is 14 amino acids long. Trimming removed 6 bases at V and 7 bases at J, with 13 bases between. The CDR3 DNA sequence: TGTGCCAGCAGAATGACAGAAATGAATTCACCCCTCCACTTT. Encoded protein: CASRMTEMNSPLHF.

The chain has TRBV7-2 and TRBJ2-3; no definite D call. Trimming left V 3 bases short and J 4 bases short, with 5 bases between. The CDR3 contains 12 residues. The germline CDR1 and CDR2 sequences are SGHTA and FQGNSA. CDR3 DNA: TGTGCCAGCAGCTTCCATGCAGATACGCAGTATTTT. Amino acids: CASSFHADTQYF.

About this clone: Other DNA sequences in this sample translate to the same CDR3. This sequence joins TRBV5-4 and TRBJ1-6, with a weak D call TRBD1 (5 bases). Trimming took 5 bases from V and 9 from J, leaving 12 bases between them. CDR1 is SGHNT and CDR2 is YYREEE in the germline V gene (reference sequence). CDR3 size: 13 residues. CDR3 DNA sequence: TGTGCCAGCAGGGAGGGGTTGGTTTCACCCCTCCACTTT. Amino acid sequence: CASREGLVSPLHF.

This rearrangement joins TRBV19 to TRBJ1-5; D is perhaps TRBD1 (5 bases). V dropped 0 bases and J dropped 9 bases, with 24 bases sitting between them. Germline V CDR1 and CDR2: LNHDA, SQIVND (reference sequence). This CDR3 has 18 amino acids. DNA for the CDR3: TGTGCCAGTAGTATAGAGAGTGGGACCCCGGGCGGAGGGAGGCCCCAGCATTTT. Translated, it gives CASSIESGTPGGGRPQHF.

As DNA, the CDR3 is TGTGCCAGCTCACCGGGCAGGGCCCATCAGCCCCAGCATTTT. Residues: CASSPGRAHQPQHF. V gene TRBV18 combines with J gene TRBJ1-5; D is perhaps TRBD1 (5 bases). CDR1 and CDR2 (germline): KGHSH, LQKENI. This CDR3 spans 14 amino acids. V lost 3 bases, J lost 5 bases, and 11 bases lay in between.